The 25 T cell receptor beta chains below all came from one sample that was sequenced in a study of PD-L1 blockade in urothelial cancer (dated by TCRdb to about 2017). Library preparation used the immunoSEQ multiplex PCR assay. TCRdb took over this immuneACCESS table, retaining in-frame rearrangements with V and J assigned. Such tables are incomplete; in checked studies, under half of the missing clones stem from an unresolved V gene, and the remainder is unexplained. The sample has 85,000 to 90,000 clones on record, about 89% of them singletons. The top ten clones comprise 0.97% of the sample. The time point label on this specimen signifies: pretreatment peripheral blood. Sequencing was performed on PBMCs, taken around atezolizumab (anti-PD-L1) treatment. The receptor set was obtained from an elderly woman with urothelial cancer.

The chain links TRBV27 to TRBJ2-2; D is possibly TRBD2 (6 bases). Germline lookup yields CDR1 MNHEY and CDR2 SMNVEV (reference sequence). V was clipped by 6 bases and J by 6 bases, with 20 bases between them. The CDR3 sequence is 16 residues long. In DNA, the CDR3 is TGTGCCAGCAGCCACGGGACTGCGTTTTACCCCGGGGAGCTGTTTTTT. Translation: CASSHGTAFYPGELFF.

The CDR3 DNA reads TGTGCCAGCAGCTTGGGGCAGAATCAGCCCCAGCATTTT. Translated: CASSLGQNQPQHF. V is TRBV5-8 and J is TRBJ1-5; D gene unclear. V was clipped by 0 bases and J by 4 bases, with 5 bases between them. CDR3 length equals 13 residues. Germline CDR1 and CDR2: SGHTS and YDEGEE.

J is TRBJ1-2 and V is TRBV28; D gene uncertain. Trimming removed 2 bases at V and 4 bases at J, with 11 bases between. This CDR3 spans 14 amino acids. Germline V gene sequence: CDR1 MDHEN, CDR2 SYDVKM. DNA for the CDR3: TGTGCCAGCAGTTTACTCGGGTCCTCCTATGGCTACACCTTC. This translates into CASSLLGSSYGYTF.

The rearrangement joins TRBV19 to TRBJ2-1; 14 bases line up with TRBD2. CDR3 length: 16 amino acids. CDR1 and CDR2 from the germline V gene are LNHDA and SQIVND (reference sequence). J lost 7 bases, V lost 3 bases, and 5 bases had no gene match. DNA for the CDR3: TGTGCCAGTAGTATGGGACTAGCGGGAGCTCGAAATGAGCAGTTCTTC. Translation gives CASSMGLAGARNEQFF.

The V and J genes are TRBV6-5 and TRBJ2-1; D remains ambiguous. CDR3 length: 15 residues. The germline V and J ends were trimmed by 2 bases and 4 bases, with 12 bases remaining between them. From germline, CDR1 is MNHEY and CDR2 SVGAGI. The CDR3 reads CASSYGPVSYNEQFF. DNA of the CDR3: TGTGCCAGCAGTTACGGGCCCGTCTCGTACAATGAGCAGTTCTTC.

The rearrangement uses TRBV9 and TRBJ1-3; unclear D gene. CDR3 size: 16 residues. The germline V gene encodes CDR1 SGDLS and CDR2 YYNGEE. Trimming removed 4 bases from V and 0 bases from J, with 14 bases in between. CDR3 amino acids: CASSPPGSSSGNTIYF. The CDR3, as DNA: TGTGCCAGCAGCCCCCCAGGATCGAGCTCTGGAAACACCATATATTTT.

This rearrangement joins TRBV21-1 to TRBJ1-5; no check of the table's D call, TRBD1, against the DNA was made. TRBV21-1 is noted as a pseudogene. This CDR3 has 13 amino acids. The CDR3 DNA reads as TGTGCCAGCAGCACAGGTAGCAATCAGCCCCAGCATTTT. It encodes CASSTGSNQPQHF.

The V call is TRBV6-1, the J call TRBJ1-3; tentatively, D is TRBD1 (5 bases). V dropped 4 bases and J dropped 3 bases, with 7 bases sitting between them. Germline lookup yields CDR1 MNHNS and CDR2 SASEGT. The length of the CDR3 is 13 residues. The CDR3: CASSGQGGNTIYF. CDR3 DNA: TGTGCCAGCAGTGGGCAGGGTGGAAACACCATATATTTT.

The sample holds one count of this clone. J is TRBJ2-3 and V is TRBV7-3, with 9 positions matching TRBD2. The CDR3 covers 15 residues. With V trimmed by 0 bases and J by 6 bases, 4 bases remained unmatched. Germline V gene sequence: CDR1 SGHTA, CDR2 FQGTGA. The CDR3 DNA follows: TGTGCCAGCAGCTTAACTAGCGGGAGTTGGGATACGCAGTATTTT. Translation: CASSLTSGSWDTQYF.

By its share, this clone is medium-sized. This chain connects TRBV6-6 to TRBJ2-5, with D possibly TRBD2 on 6 matching bases. CDR1 is MNHNY and CDR2 is SVGAGI in the germline V gene (reference sequence). V was cut by 4 bases and J by 5 bases, with 17 bases left in between. The CDR3 contains 15 residues. CDR3 nucleotide sequence: TGTGCCAGCAGTTCCATCGGACTACCAGTTGAGACCCAGTACTTC. Its protein product is CASSSIGLPVETQYF.

This chain connects TRBV19 to TRBJ2-7; D perhaps matches TRBD1 (5 bases). CDR1 LNHDA and CDR2 SQIVND come from the germline V gene (reference sequence). The V end lost 4 bases, the J end lost 7 bases, and 8 bases lay between the germline ends. This CDR3 is 11 amino acids long. The CDR3 here is CASSNRQEQYF. CDR3 DNA: TGTGCCAGTAGTAATCGACAGGAGCAGTACTTC.

In its sample, this clone was seen a few times. The chain joins TRBV28 to TRBJ1-2, with no clear D. Germline CDR1 reads MDHEN; CDR2 reads SYDVKM. The length of the CDR3 is 10 residues. V was clipped by 6 bases and J by 4 bases, with 3 bases between them. CDR3: CASSRYGYTF. In DNA form, the CDR3 reads TGTGCCAGCAGCCGCTATGGCTACACCTTC.

The chain is built from TRBV7-9 and TRBJ2-3, with 7 bases identical to TRBD2. The CDR3 has 14 residues. J gave up 1 base and V 5 bases, and 3 bases lay outside the gene matches. Germline CDR1 is SEHNR and CDR2 is FQNEAQ (reference sequence). The CDR3 DNA is TGTGCCAGCAGCCCGGCGGGGGGCACAGATACGCAGTATTTT. Translation gives CASSPAGGTDTQYF. Using reference TRBV7-9 and TRBJ2-3 for the parts outside the CDR3, the full variable domain is DTGVSQNPRHKITKRGQNVTFRCDPISEHNRLYWYRQTLGQGPEFLTYFQNEAQLEKSRLLSDRFSAERPKGSFSTLEIQRTEQGDSAMYLCASSPAGGTDTQYFGPGTRLTVL.

The chain couples TRBV28 to TRBJ1-5, with TRBD1 matching over 10 bases. The CDR3 is 20 residues long. Germline V gene data show CDR1 as MDHEN and CDR2 as SYDVKM. Trimming took 5 bases from V and 2 from J; bases not matched to a gene: 18. The CDR3 sequence is CASSDRGRERSPSGNQPQHF. In DNA, the CDR3 is TGTGCCAGCAGTGACAGGGGGCGCGAACGGAGTCCTTCAGGCAATCAGCCCCAGCATTTT.

This chain links TRBV11-2 with TRBJ2-2; 7 bases map to TRBD2. V shed 5 bases, J shed 9 bases, and the junction held 3 bases outside the gene matches. Germline-derived CDR1 and CDR2 are SGHAT and FQNNGV. CDR3 length: 12 residues. The CDR3 loop is CASSRLARELFF. The CDR3 DNA follows: TGTGCCAGCAGCAGACTAGCCCGGGAGCTGTTTTTT.

The chain links TRBV5-6 to TRBJ1-5; 7 bases match TRBD1. The germline V gene encodes CDR1 SGHDT and CDR2 YYEEEE. Losses at the gene ends were 4 bases for V and 4 bases for J; bases not matched to a gene: 14. The CDR3 has 17 residues. CDR3 nucleotide sequence: TGTGCCAGCAGCCGACAGGGTGAAAGGGTGGGAAATCAGCCCCAGCATTTT. It translates to CASSRQGERVGNQPQHF.

This clone is a singleton in its sample. V and J are TRBV28 and TRBJ2-3; weak D call: TRBD2 (6 bases). The CDR3 has 13 amino acids. Germline V gene sequence: CDR1 MDHEN, CDR2 SYDVKM. V was shortened by 6 bases and J by 10 bases, with 17 bases between the two germline ends. Here the CDR3 reads CASRREGVIAQYF. Written as DNA, the CDR3 is TGTGCCAGCAGGCGGGAAGGTGTGATCGCGCAGTATTTT.

The V call is TRBV2, the J call TRBJ2-3; TRBD1 agrees at 7 bases. CDR3 length: 15 residues. V was clipped by 8 bases and J by 0 bases; unmatched bases: 8. Germline V gives CDR1 SNHLY, CDR2 FYNNEI. For the CDR3, the DNA is TGTGCCAGCGGGGTACAGGGGTCGAGCACAGATACGCAGTATTTT. Translation gives CASGVQGSSTDTQYF.

This rearrangement joins TRBV27 to TRBJ2-7; tentatively, D is TRBD1 (5 bases). Looked up from germline, CDR1 is MNHEY and CDR2 is SMNVEV (reference sequence). The CDR3 runs 14 residues. V lost 6 bases and J 1 base, leaving 13 bases between the germline ends. The CDR3 bases are TGTGCCAGCAGCCCCAGGGCGACTTCCTACGAGCAGTACTTC. This translates into CASSPRATSYEQYF.

The genes are TRBV19 and TRBJ1-5, with D uncertain. Germline V gene data show CDR1 as LNHDA and CDR2 as SQIVND (reference sequence). The CDR3 totals 14 residues. Deletions cut 9 bases from V and 3 bases from J, with 15 bases between. The CDR3 sequence: CARFVSGSNQPQHF. The DNA of the CDR3 is TGTGCCAGATTCGTCAGCGGGTCCAATCAGCCCCAGCATTTT.

This chain uses TRBV7-8 with TRBJ1-4; the match to TRBD1 covers 7 bases. The CDR3 length is 15 residues. Germline V CDR1 and CDR2: SGHVS, FQNEAQ. The J segment lost 0 bases and the V segment lost 5 bases, leaving 3 bases of the junction unmatched. CDR3 DNA: TGTGCCAGCAGCCTGGGGACAGCAACTAATGAAAAACTGTTTTTT. Residues: CASSLGTATNEKLFF.

V usage is TRBV6-1 and J usage is TRBJ2-1; 9 bases are shared with TRBD1. The CDR3 is made up of 16 amino acids. The germline V gene has CDR1 MNHNS and CDR2 SASEGT. Losses at the gene ends were 3 bases for V and 7 bases for J; bases not matched to a gene: 10. The CDR3 loop is CASSDPARDRVNEQFF. In nucleotides, the CDR3 is TGTGCCAGCAGTGACCCTGCCCGGGACAGGGTGAATGAGCAGTTCTTC.

The chain has TRBV6-1 and TRBJ2-3; possibly TRBD1 for D (5 bases). V lost 3 bases and J lost 4, with 14 bases in between. Germline V gene sequence: CDR1 MNHNS, CDR2 SASEGT. This CDR3 comprises 15 residues. The CDR3 loop is CASSEGRVPSDTQYF. In nucleotides, the CDR3 is TGTGCCAGCAGTGAGGGCAGGGTACCCTCAGATACGCAGTATTTT.

This chain connects TRBV5-1 to TRBJ2-7, with 9 bases aligning to TRBD2. The germline V gene has CDR1 SGHRS and CDR2 YFSETQ. V was clipped by 5 bases and J by 4 bases; unmatched bases: 7. This CDR3 spans 14 amino acids. CDR3 DNA: TGCGCCAGCAGGTTAGCGGGAGAAAGTTACGAGCAGTACTTC. Translated: CASRLAGESYEQYF. The complete variable domain, with remaining parts taken from reference TRBV5-1 and TRBJ2-7, reads KAGVTQTPRYLIKTRGQQVTLSCSPISGHRSVSWYQQTPGQGLQFLFEYFSETQRNKGNFPGRFSGRQFSNSRSEMNVSTLELGDSALYLCASRLAGESYEQYFGPGTRLTVT.

The J gene is TRBJ2-3, the V gene TRBV18; 8 nucleotides align to TRBD2. There are 17 residues in the CDR3. Germline V gives CDR1 KGHSH, CDR2 LQKENI. V was pared by 0 bases and J by 2 bases, with 7 bases of the junction left unmatched. DNA of the CDR3: TGTGCCAGCTCACCACCCAGGCGGGAGGAATACACAGATACGCAGTATTTT. Translating gives CASSPPRREEYTDTQYF.